Each of the 10 T cell receptor beta chains below was sequenced from the same sample in a study of prognosis after radiotherapy for stage I lung cancer. Genomic DNA yielded TCR beta CDR3, amplified by two-round multiplex PCR. The use of primers specific to each TRBV and TRBJ gene characterized first-round PCR. One entry per CDR3 protein results from TCRdb running MiXCR on the multiplex PCR reads. The data show fewer than 30,000 distinct CDR3 sequences, 30% seen once. Here the sequenced sample was PBMCs, taken before or after stereotactic body radiation therapy (not recorded which). These receptors were obtained from a donor aged 50 or older with non-small cell lung cancer.

This clonotype was found many times. The rearrangement links TRBV28 to TRBJ2-7; D remains unclear. Germline V gives CDR1 MDHEN, CDR2 SYDVKM. The CDR3 loop spans 15 amino acids. Trimming cost V 3 bases and J 4 bases, with 16 bases left between them. CDR3 nucleotide sequence: TGTGCCAGCAGTTTTAGACGGCTGGCAGCTTACGAGCAGTACTTC. Translated, it gives CASSFRRLAAYEQYF.

In the case of this clonotype: One end of the junction is discordant with germline, which a read error may explain. CDR3 sequence (DNA): TGTGCCAGCATCCCGGGACAGGGATGGAATGAACAGTTCTTC. Translated: CASIPGQGWNEQFF. The rearrangement links TRBV2 to TRBJ2-1; 9 bases map to TRBD1. The CDR3 sequence is 14 residues long. Per germline, CDR1 SNHLY and CDR2 FYNNEI.

With respect to this clonotype: A far more abundant clone sits one base away, making this likely a read error. This rearrangement joins TRBV6-5 to TRBJ1-2, with 7 bases identical to TRBD1. The CDR3 covers 15 residues. In germline, CDR1 is MNHEY, CDR2 SVGAGI. J was trimmed by 3 bases and V by 3 bases; bases with no gene match: 7. The CDR3 is CASSYAGGTHYGYTF. CDR3 DNA: TGTGCCAGCAGTTATGCAGGGGGGACACACTATGGCTACACCTTC.

V usage is TRBV24-1 and J usage is TRBJ2-7; perhaps TRBD1 as D (6 bases). The CDR3 contains 15 residues. CDR1 KGHDR and CDR2 SFDVKD come from the germline V gene. Trimming took off 4 bases at V and 0 bases at J, with 12 bases between the two ends. CDR3 residues: CATSDSDSVSYEQYF. The CDR3 bases are TGTGCCACCAGTGACTCGGACAGTGTCTCCTACGAGCAGTACTTC.

This clonotype was recorded many times. This chain links TRBV30 with TRBJ1-6; D may be TRBD1 (5 bases). Germline V lookup: CDR1 GTSNPN, CDR2 SVGIG (reference sequence). Trimming removed 0 bases from V and 10 bases from J, with 25 bases in between. The CDR3 contains 18 residues. In DNA form, the CDR3 reads TGTGCCTGGAGTGTAAATCTGGGTGGGGGTTCCCCGGGCTCACCCCTCCACTTT. It specifies CAWSVNLGGGSPGSPLHF.

J is TRBJ1-2 and V is TRBV6-1; no clear D. V was pared by 6 bases and J by 7 bases, with 9 bases between. CDR1 is MNHNS, CDR2 SASEGT, per germline. This CDR3 has 11 residues. The CDR3 DNA reads as TGTGCCAGCAGCCCCGGGAGTGGCTACACCTTC. It codes for CASSPGSGYTF.

This clonotype was counted at least ten times. This sequence joins TRBV2 and TRBJ1-1; D is uncertain. Germline lookup yields CDR1 SNHLY and CDR2 FYNNEI. The CDR3 has 11 residues. V was shortened by 5 bases and J by 7 bases, with 8 bases between the two germline ends. Here the CDR3 DNA reads TGTGCCAGCAGTTACGACGGTGAAGCTTTCTTT. Translated: CASSYDGEAFF.

Only a few counts were recorded for this clonotype. J is TRBJ2-1 and V is TRBV19; D may match TRBD1 or TRBD2 (5 bases each). V was cut by 6 bases and J by 6 bases, with 18 bases left in between. This CDR3 region has 15 residues. Germline V lookup: CDR1 LNHDA, CDR2 SQIVND (reference sequence). CDR3 protein: CASSPYREGCNEQFF. The CDR3 DNA reads TGTGCCAGTAGCCCATACCGAGAGGGGTGCAATGAGCAGTTCTTC.

This clonotype was seen ten or more times. This rearrangement joins TRBV28 to TRBJ1-4, with D possibly being TRBD1 (6 bases). The CDR3 length is 13 residues. From germline, CDR1 is MDHEN and CDR2 SYDVKM. Trimming removed 7 bases at V and 6 bases at J, with 12 bases between. The CDR3 is CASNPSGDEKLFF. The CDR3 DNA sequence: TGTGCCAGCAACCCCTCAGGGGATGAAAAACTGTTTTTT.

This clonotype was seen ten or more times. This chain connects TRBV20-1 to TRBJ2-7, with D maybe TRBD2 (5 bases). In germline, CDR1 is DFQATT, CDR2 SNEGSKA (reference sequence). V was cut by 3 bases and J by 6 bases, with 9 bases left in between. CDR3 length: 11 residues. The CDR3 DNA follows: TGCAGTGCTAGGGGGAGCGGCGAGCAGTACTTC. The encoded protein is CSARGSGEQYF.